The 2 T cell receptor beta chains below come from one sample, sequenced in a study of neurological immune-mediated disorders. TCRdb analysed the 5' RACE reads with MiXCR anew, one entry per CDR3 protein. The sample has roughly 120,000 distinct CDR3 sequences, about 3.4% seen once. Sequencing used PBMCs. These receptors were obtained from a woman between 25 and 40 years old with multiple sclerosis.

This clonotype was seen many times. The chain links TRBV5-1 to TRBJ1-2, with unresolved D. V was pared by 2 bases and J by 6 bases, with 11 bases between. Germline V lookup: CDR1 SGHRS, CDR2 YFSETQ. The CDR3 is made up of 13 amino acids. In DNA form, the CDR3 reads TGCGCCAGCAGCTTCGCAGGAGTGAATGGCTACACCTTC. This codes for CASSFAGVNGYTF.

This clonotype was seen many times. The chain links TRBV29-1 to TRBJ1-4; D is perhaps TRBD1 (5 bases). The CDR3 contains 11 residues. CDR1 is SQVTM and CDR2 is ANQGSEA in the germline V gene. V shed 4 bases and J shed 6 bases, with 6 bases lying between them. CDR3 DNA sequence: TGCAGCGTTGCGGGGGATGAAAAACTGTTTTTT. Amino acids: CSVAGDEKLFF.